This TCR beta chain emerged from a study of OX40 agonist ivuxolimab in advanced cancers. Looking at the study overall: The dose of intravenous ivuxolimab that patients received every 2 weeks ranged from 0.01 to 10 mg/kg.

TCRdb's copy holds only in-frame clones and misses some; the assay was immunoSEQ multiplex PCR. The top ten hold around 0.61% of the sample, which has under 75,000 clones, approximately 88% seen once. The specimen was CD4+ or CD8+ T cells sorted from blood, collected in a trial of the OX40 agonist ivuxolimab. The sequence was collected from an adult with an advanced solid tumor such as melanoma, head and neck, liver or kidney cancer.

CDR3 region: CASSVGILVPGELFF. For the CDR3, the DNA is TGTGCCAGCAGTGTAGGAATCCTAGTCCCCGGGGAGCTGTTTTTT. V is TRBV28 and J is TRBJ2-2; D not resolved. The CDR3 runs 15 residues. Germline assignment: CDR1 MDHEN and CDR2 SYDVKM. V was trimmed by 5 bases and J by 6 bases, leaving 16 bases between them.